Below are 26 T cell receptor beta chains sequenced from a single sample in a study of blood T cell repertoires in COVID-19. Profiling relied on immunoSEQ multiplex PCR, and the TCRdb table lists in-frame clones only, not all of them. This table has hundreds of thousands of clones, roughly 87% appearing once. The sample consisted of peripheral blood. These receptors were taken from a man between 18 and 29 years old with active or convalescent COVID-19.

The rearrangement links TRBV19 to TRBJ1-5; D gene uncertain. V was pared by 11 bases and J by 9 bases, with 29 bases between. Germline CDR1 reads LNHDA; CDR2 reads SQIVND (reference sequence). This CDR3 is built from 16 residues. The CDR3 DNA follows: TGTGCCCGCTATGGGTCTACTGGGAGACCGAACGTGCCCCAGCATTTT. It is translated as CARYGSTGRPNVPQHF.

The V and J genes are TRBV27 and TRBJ2-1; D is ambiguous. The CDR3 is 16 residues long. V gave up 2 bases and J gave up 0 bases, with 11 bases separating them. Germline V gives CDR1 MNHEY, CDR2 SMNVEV (reference sequence). The CDR3 loop is CASSLANNPSYNEQFF. The CDR3 DNA sequence: TGTGCCAGCAGTTTAGCCAACAATCCCTCCTACAATGAGCAGTTCTTC.

The gene calls are TRBV6-2 or TRBV6-3 and TRBJ2-7; a possible D gene is TRBD2 (6 bases). With 5 bases removed from V and 3 bases from J, the gap between germline ends came to 14 bases. This CDR3 region has 14 residues. The germline V gene encodes CDR1 MNHEY and CDR2 SVGEGT. Here the CDR3 reads CASSHLARGYEQYF. The DNA of the CDR3 is TGTGCCAGCAGTCATCTAGCGAGGGGCTACGAGCAGTACTTC.

The rearrangement uses TRBV18 and TRBJ1-2; D is uncertain. V was shortened by 3 bases and J by 2 bases, with 19 bases between the two germline ends. CDR1 KGHSH and CDR2 LQKENI come from the germline V gene. The CDR3 is 17 residues long. Here the CDR3 reads CASSPERLKRGNYGYTF. The CDR3 DNA follows: TGTGCCAGCTCACCGGAGAGGTTAAAGCGGGGAAACTATGGCTACACCTTC.

The chain recombines TRBV24-1 with TRBJ2-1; 13 nucleotides match TRBD2. CDR1 is KGHDR, CDR2 SFDVKD, per germline. V lost 3 bases, J lost 4 bases, and 8 bases stayed unmatched. The CDR3 is 18 residues long. The CDR3 DNA sequence: TGTGCCACCAGTGATCAGACTAGCGGGAGGTGGGGTTACAATGAGCAGTTCTTC. Protein product: CATSDQTSGRWGYNEQFF.

This clone was recorded many times. The J gene is TRBJ2-7, the V gene TRBV27; D unclear. Germline CDR1 MNHEY, CDR2 SMNVEV (reference sequence). The CDR3 contains 13 residues. Trimming removed 4 bases at V and 2 bases at J, with 9 bases between. The CDR3: CASSSIPPYEQYF. CDR3 sequence (DNA): TGTGCCAGCAGTTCTATACCCCCCTACGAGCAGTACTTC.

This chain connects TRBV16 to TRBJ2-3; 7 bases agree with TRBD1. The V and J ends lost 4 bases and 2 bases, in that order; junction bases with no gene match: 9. The germline CDR1 and CDR2 sequences are KGHSY and FQNENV. This CDR3 spans 16 amino acids. The CDR3 spells CASSLRQGSPTDTQYF. CDR3 bases: TGTGCCAGCAGCCTCCGACAGGGATCCCCCACAGATACGCAGTATTTT.

This chain links TRBV29-1 with TRBJ2-1; 12 bases align to TRBD2. Germline CDR1 reads SQVTM; CDR2 reads ANQGSEA. CDR3 length: 13 amino acids. Trimming at V came to 6 bases and at J to 7 bases, leaving 4 bases not matched to a gene. The CDR3 DNA sequence: TGCAGCGTCATGACTAGCGGGAGAAATGAGCAGTTCTTC. Translating gives CSVMTSGRNEQFF.

V usage is TRBV5-1 and J usage is TRBJ1-3; 8 bases line up with TRBD1. This CDR3 spans 17 amino acids. Trimming took 1 base from V and 0 from J; bases not matched to a gene: 6. Germline V gene data show CDR1 as SGHRS and CDR2 as YFSETQ. The CDR3 loop reads CASSLSGQAASGNTIYF. DNA for the CDR3: TGCGCCAGCAGCTTGTCGGGACAGGCCGCCTCTGGAAACACCATATATTTT.

The chain joins TRBV2 to TRBJ2-3, with a weak D call TRBD2 (6 bases). The CDR3 sequence is 13 residues long. Trimming shortened V by 7 bases and J by 4 bases, and 12 bases separated the two germline ends. Germline V lookup: CDR1 SNHLY, CDR2 FYNNEI. The CDR3 DNA is TGTGCCAGCACCCCCTGGGGGGCAGATACGCAGTATTTT. It yields the protein CASTPWGADTQYF.

The J gene is TRBJ2-1, the V gene TRBV27; maybe TRBD1 (7 bases). V was cut by 5 bases and J by 6 bases, with 17 bases left in between. This CDR3 region has 15 residues. Germline V gene data show CDR1 as MNHEY and CDR2 as SMNVEV (reference sequence). The CDR3 loop is CASSTIGGTVNEQFF. CDR3 nucleotides: TGTGCCAGCAGTACCATAGGCGGGACAGTCAATGAGCAGTTCTTC.

The genes are TRBV27 and TRBJ1-5; the D is unclear. V lost 4 bases and J 3 bases, leaving 16 bases between the germline ends. CDR1 is MNHEY and CDR2 is SMNVEV in the germline V gene (reference sequence). This CDR3 comprises 16 residues. The CDR3 bases are TGTGCCAGCAGTTCCGCGGGAGTTGGTTCCAATCAGCCCCAGCATTTT. The encoded protein is CASSSAGVGSNQPQHF.

This rearrangement joins TRBV6-5 to TRBJ2-5, with D hard to call. Deletions cut 2 bases from V and 7 bases from J, with 5 bases between. The CDR3 extends over 11 amino acids. Germline CDR1 reads MNHEY; CDR2 reads SVGAGI. CDR3: CASSYRGTQYF. CDR3 DNA: TGTGCCAGCAGTTACCGCGGGACCCAGTACTTC.

The rearrangement joins TRBV7-2 to TRBJ2-2; 8 nucleotides line up with TRBD2. Trimming took 5 bases from V and 1 from J; bases not matched to a gene: 6. The CDR3 is made up of 16 amino acids. Germline loops: CDR1 SGHTA, CDR2 FQGNSA. The CDR3 sequence is CASSVSGGGNTGELFF. The DNA for the CDR3 is TGTGCCAGCAGCGTAAGCGGGGGCGGGAACACCGGGGAGCTGTTTTTT.

V is TRBV19 and J is TRBJ1-5; 10 nucleotides align to TRBD1. This CDR3 is built from 15 residues. After removal of 6 bases from V and 6 bases from J, the junction contained 8 bases not matched to a gene. CDR1 and CDR2 (germline): LNHDA, SQIVND (reference sequence). DNA of the CDR3: TGTGCCAGTAGCCCGGGACAGGGGCGGTTTCAGCCCCAGCATTTT. Encoded protein: CASSPGQGRFQPQHF.

The chain combines TRBV9 with TRBJ2-2; the match to TRBD2 covers 8 bases. Trimming cost V 4 bases and J 7 bases; bases outside gene matches: 6. Per the germline V gene, CDR1 is SGDLS and CDR2 is YYNGEE. The CDR3 length is 14 residues. The CDR3 reads CASSPGGGRGELFF. The CDR3 region has the DNA TGTGCCAGCAGCCCCGGGGGGGGGCGCGGGGAGCTGTTTTTT.

V and J are TRBV7-8 and TRBJ2-7; D is ambiguous. The CDR3 loop spans 14 amino acids. V dropped 1 base and J dropped 5 bases, with 12 bases sitting between them. Germline assignment: CDR1 SGHVS and CDR2 FQNEAQ. The CDR3 loop reads CASSLVEVMNEQYF. The DNA for the CDR3 is TGTGCCAGCAGCTTAGTCGAGGTTATGAACGAGCAGTACTTC.

In its sample, this clone was seen once. Other DNA sequences of this sample code for an identical CDR3. The V and J genes are TRBV28 and TRBJ2-1; 8 positions match TRBD2. Germline loops: CDR1 MDHEN, CDR2 SYDVKM. The CDR3 consists of 14 residues. The V and J ends lost 6 bases and 0 bases, in that order; junction bases with no gene match: 1. CDR3 in DNA: TGTGCCAGCAGGAGCGGGAGCTCCTACAATGAGCAGTTCTTC. As protein: CASRSGSSYNEQFF.

The chain employs TRBV28 and TRBJ2-7; 8 bases map to TRBD1. With V trimmed by 4 bases and J by 2 bases, 4 bases remained unmatched. Germline V gene sequence: CDR1 MDHEN, CDR2 SYDVKM. The length of the CDR3 is 14 residues. The CDR3 protein is CASSYQQGAYEQYF. The CDR3 DNA reads TGTGCCAGCAGTTATCAACAGGGGGCCTACGAGCAGTACTTC.

This clone was observed a handful of times. The CDR3 DNA is TGTGCCAGCAAGACGGGTTCCTACGAGCAGTACTTC. It translates to CASKTGSYEQYF. The V gene is TRBV27, the J gene TRBJ2-7; D not resolved. CDR1 and CDR2 (germline): MNHEY, SMNVEV (reference sequence). There are 12 residues in the CDR3. The germline V and J ends were trimmed by 7 bases and 1 base, with 8 bases remaining between them.

The chain has TRBV5-1 and TRBJ2-3; D unresolved. The V gene's germline CDR1 is SGHRS and CDR2 YFSETQ. V lost 0 bases and J lost 6, with 11 bases in between. The CDR3 contains 14 residues. CDR3 in DNA: TGCGCCAGCAGCTTGGGATTCGGTGAGGATACGCAGTATTTT. It specifies CASSLGFGEDTQYF.

The CDR3 is CASSLMGGSEQYF. The CDR3 coding sequence is TGTGCCAGCAGCTTAATGGGGGGTAGCGAGCAGTACTTC. The chain joins TRBV7-3 to TRBJ2-7; maybe TRBD2 (6 bases). The germline gives CDR1 SGHTA, CDR2 FQGTGA. The V end was cut by 1 base, the J end by 6 bases, with 10 bases between. The CDR3 is 13 amino acids.

The J gene is TRBJ1-1, the V gene TRBV28; TRBD1 agrees at 9 bases. The CDR3 is made up of 15 amino acids. The V gene's germline CDR1 is MDHEN and CDR2 SYDVKM. After removal of 5 bases from V and 3 bases from J, the junction contained 7 bases not matched to a gene. The CDR3 bases are TGTGCCAGCAGTATCCACAGGGGGCGACACACTGAAGCTTTCTTT. This codes for CASSIHRGRHTEAFF.

This sequence joins TRBV5-4 and TRBJ2-2, with 7 bases fitting TRBD1. Germline CDR1 reads SGHNT; CDR2 reads YYREEE (reference sequence). Trimming removed 5 bases from V and 6 bases from J; junction bases left unmatched: 13. The CDR3 runs to 16 residues. In DNA form, the CDR3 reads TGTGCCAGCAGACGGGTCCCGGGCCAGGGGGCCGGGGAGCTGTTTTTT. This encodes CASRRVPGQGAGELFF.

The V and J genes are TRBV27 and TRBJ2-7; TRBD1 aligns across 8 bases. Per germline, CDR1 MNHEY and CDR2 SMNVEV (reference sequence). The CDR3 consists of 18 residues. J lost 0 bases, V lost 0 bases, and 10 bases had no gene match. CDR3 protein: CASSLSISDRASSYEQYF. In DNA form, the CDR3 reads TGTGCCAGCAGTTTATCTATTTCGGACAGGGCCAGCTCCTACGAGCAGTACTTC.

This rearrangement joins TRBV10-3 to TRBJ2-3; the match to TRBD2 covers 11 bases. Germline trimming cut 5 bases from V and 3 bases from J; bases unmatched to any gene: 7. The CDR3 is made up of 16 amino acids. Germline CDR1 reads ENHRY; CDR2 reads SYGVKD. The CDR3 DNA follows: TGTGCCATCAGTTATAGCGGGGGGGCGGGAACAGATACGCAGTATTTT. Its translation: CAISYSGGAGTDTQYF.